This T cell receptor (beta chain) was sequenced during a study of shared clonotypes between healthy human individuals. This clone appeared a few times. Unsorted PBMC samples were amplified in replicate PCRs containing around 300 ng DNA, tens of thousands of T cell genomes. The sequenced material, unsorted PBMC DNA, was run on ten immunoSEQ deep assay plates. The method was immunoSEQ multiplex PCR; TCRdb's version includes in-frame clones alone and lacks a portion of them. The sample records 400,000 to 500,000 clones, 76% being singletons. This TCR came from a woman aged 40 to 50 in good health. Some clones in this sample may be carry-over from other donors' samples. Sequenced material: PBMCs.

CDR3 in amino acids: CASSPPGREVVGGYTF. DNA of the CDR3: TGCGCCAGCAGCCCTCCCGGCAGGGAGGTTGTGGGTGGCTACACCTTC. This sequence joins TRBV5-1 and TRBJ1-2; maybe TRBD1 (5 bases). This CDR3 contains 16 residues. Germline V gene sequence: CDR1 SGHRS, CDR2 YFSETQ. Trimming stripped 4 bases from V and 7 bases from J, with 23 bases between.